These 16 T cell receptor beta chains were sequenced from one sample in a study of T cell changes during pregnancy in multiple sclerosis. Profiled with immunoSEQ multiplex PCR; TCRdb holds only in-frame clones, not every one. Found here are roughly 80,000 clones, around nine tenths of them singletons; the top ten hold less than 2.5%. The sequenced sample was peripheral blood, obtained before pregnancy. The receptors here all came from a female donor with multiple sclerosis, enrolled in a pregnancy study.

The genes are TRBV19 and TRBJ1-1; 7 bases match TRBD1. V was clipped by 4 bases and J by 3 bases; unmatched bases: 5. The CDR3 is 14 amino acids. Looked up from germline, CDR1 is LNHDA and CDR2 is SQIVND (reference sequence). The CDR3 DNA sequence: TGTGCCAGTAGTAGTCGACAGGGCCACACTGAAGCTTTCTTT. It translates to CASSSRQGHTEAFF.

The chain links TRBV30 to TRBJ1-5; maybe TRBD1 (5 bases). The CDR3 is 15 residues long. Between the trimmed V and J ends, which lost 0 bases and 6 bases, there was a span of 15 bases. Germline CDR1 reads GTSNPN; CDR2 reads SVGIG (reference sequence). CDR3: CAWSVGTLGGQPQHF. The CDR3 coding sequence is TGTGCCTGGAGTGTCGGGACTCTGGGGGGTCAGCCCCAGCATTTT.

The J gene is TRBJ1-1, the V gene TRBV10-3; weak D call: TRBD1 (5 bases). The CDR3 has 15 amino acids. From germline, CDR1 is ENHRY and CDR2 SYGVKD. Trimming removed 3 bases at V and 1 base at J, with 12 bases between. The CDR3 loop reads CAISDAGTRNTEAFF. The CDR3 DNA sequence: TGTGCCATCAGTGATGCGGGGACTCGGAACACTGAAGCTTTCTTT.

The sample holds one count of this clone. This chain links TRBV2 with TRBJ2-3; 11 bases map to TRBD2. The CDR3 consists of 15 residues. V shed 5 bases, J shed 2 bases, and the junction held 3 bases outside the gene matches. Per germline, CDR1 SNHLY and CDR2 FYNNEI. DNA for the CDR3: TGTGCCAGCAGTCTAGCGGGGGGTCCCACAGATACGCAGTATTTT. It codes for CASSLAGGPTDTQYF.

The CDR3, as DNA: TGTGCCAGCAGCTTAGCGGGGGGCTTCATGAATGAGCAGTTCTTC. Its translation: CASSLAGGFMNEQFF. This sequence joins TRBV11-2 and TRBJ2-1, with TRBD2 as a possible D gene (7 bases). The germline V gene has CDR1 SGHAT and CDR2 FQNNGV. This CDR3 has 15 amino acids. V dropped 1 base and J dropped 7 bases, with 14 bases sitting between them.

This clone was detected only once. The J gene is TRBJ2-1, the V gene TRBV9, with 7 bases aligning to TRBD1. This CDR3 comprises 13 residues. The J segment lost 11 bases and the V segment lost 0 bases, leaving 5 bases of the junction unmatched. Germline V CDR1 and CDR2: SGDLS, YYNGEE. CDR3 region: CASSVEGAGQQFF. The CDR3 nucleotides are TGTGCCAGCAGCGTAGAGGGGGCTGGGCAGCAGTTCTTC.

This clone was counted once. The chain has TRBV30 and TRBJ2-1; TRBD2 agrees at 8 bases. The trim removed 3 bases at V and 0 bases at J, leaving 13 bases unmatched. Germline V lookup: CDR1 GTSNPN, CDR2 SVGIG (reference sequence). The CDR3 loop spans 18 amino acids. CDR3 region: CAWRGGSRGGSSYNEQFF. The CDR3 DNA reads TGTGCCTGGAGAGGGGGGTCGCGCGGGGGGAGCTCCTACAATGAGCAGTTCTTC.

This clone was seen a single time. The V call is TRBV7-9, the J call TRBJ2-7; 7 nucleotides agree with TRBD2. J lost 3 bases, V lost 5 bases, and 4 bases had no gene match. Per the germline V gene, CDR1 is SEHNR and CDR2 is FQNEAQ (reference sequence). The CDR3 totals 13 residues. The DNA for the CDR3 is TGTGCCAGCAGCCCCTCGGGGGGCTACGAGCAGTACTTC. This gives the protein CASSPSGGYEQYF. Full variable domain (outside the CDR3, taken from reference TRBV7-9 and TRBJ2-7): DTGVSQNPRHKITKRGQNVTFRCDPISEHNRLYWYRQTLGQGPEFLTYFQNEAQLEKSRLLSDRFSAERPKGSFSTLEIQRTEQGDSAMYLCASSPSGGYEQYFGPGTRLTVT.

V usage is TRBV5-6 and J usage is TRBJ2-3, with a tentative D call TRBD2 (6 bases). The CDR3 is 17 amino acids. CDR1 is SGHDT and CDR2 is YYEEEE in the germline V gene. With 6 bases removed from V and 2 bases from J, the gap between germline ends came to 22 bases. CDR3 nucleotide sequence: TGTGCCAGCACCGACGGAGGGAGACAGACCTTCACAGATACGCAGTATTTT. Translating gives CASTDGGRQTFTDTQYF.

The chain is built from TRBV7-6 and TRBJ2-1, with a tentative D call TRBD2 (5 bases). This CDR3 has 12 amino acids. Per germline, CDR1 SGHVS and CDR2 FNYEAQ. V lost 2 bases to trimming and J lost 8 bases, with 7 bases between them. This CDR3 is CASSLTRDEQFF. The CDR3 bases are TGTGCCAGCAGCTTAACGAGGGATGAGCAGTTCTTC. Based on the CDR3 plus reference TRBV7-6 and TRBJ2-1, the full variable domain is GAGVSQSPRYKVTKRGQDVALRCDPISGHVSLYWYRQALGQGPEFLTYFNYEAQQDKSGLPNDRFSAERPEGSISTLTIQRTEQRDSAMYRCASSLTRDEQFFGPGTRLTVL.

This chain connects TRBV19 to TRBJ2-3; possible D gene TRBD1, 6 bases. Germline V lookup: CDR1 LNHDA, CDR2 SQIVND (reference sequence). The ends were cut back, 5 bases at V and 2 bases at J, with 11 bases in the middle. CDR3 length: 14 amino acids. CDR3 amino acids: CASSAWDNTDTQYF. The CDR3 nucleotides are TGTGCCAGTAGTGCTTGGGACAACACAGATACGCAGTATTTT. Complete variable domain (other parts from reference TRBV19 and TRBJ2-3): DGGITQSPKYLFRKEGQNVTLSCEQNLNHDAMYWYRQDPGQGLRLIYYSQIVNDFQKGDIAEGYSVSREKKESFPLTVTSAQKNPTAFYLCASSAWDNTDTQYFGPGTRLTVL.

The CDR3 protein is CASSRDSSNTEAFF. In DNA form, the CDR3 reads TGCGCCAGCAGCCGCGACTCTAGCAACACTGAAGCTTTCTTT. The V call is TRBV5-1, the J call TRBJ1-1; D remains unclear. This CDR3 has 14 amino acids. Germline values: CDR1 SGHRS, CDR2 YFSETQ. Trimming cost V 4 bases and J 2 bases, with 12 bases left between them.

The chain employs TRBV30 and TRBJ2-5, with TRBD1 matching over 7 bases. Germline-derived CDR1 and CDR2 are GTSNPN and SVGIG (reference sequence). This CDR3 is built from 15 residues. The J segment lost 9 bases and the V segment lost 2 bases, leaving 15 bases of the junction unmatched. The CDR3 sequence is CAWSPLPTGPASQYF. CDR3 nucleotide sequence: TGTGCCTGGAGTCCCCTCCCGACAGGGCCTGCATCCCAGTACTTC.

V usage is TRBV9 and J usage is TRBJ2-7, with D perhaps matching TRBD2 (6 bases). From germline, CDR1 is SGDLS and CDR2 YYNGEE. V lost 0 bases and J 1 base, leaving 14 bases between the germline ends. The CDR3 has 16 residues. CDR3 bases: TGTGCCAGCAGCGTAGATGGCGGGGCTGATTCCTACGAGCAGTACTTC. It encodes CASSVDGGADSYEQYF.

V gene TRBV2 combines with J gene TRBJ2-7; 7 bases fit TRBD2. Germline loops: CDR1 SNHLY, CDR2 FYNNEI. This CDR3 has 14 amino acids. V lost 6 bases, J lost 0 bases, and 5 bases stayed unmatched. The CDR3 protein is CASRLSGVSYEQYF. As DNA, the CDR3 is TGTGCCAGCAGACTGAGCGGGGTCTCCTACGAGCAGTACTTC.

The chain uses TRBV10-2 and TRBJ2-7; D gene unclear. The CDR3 runs to 15 residues. Trimming took off 3 bases at V and 0 bases at J, with 12 bases between the two ends. Looked up from germline, CDR1 is WSHSY and CDR2 is SAAADI. CDR3 coding DNA: TGCGCCAGCAGTGATCGGAGCCTGAGCTCCTACGAGCAGTACTTC. This translates into CASSDRSLSSYEQYF.